The entry below describes one T cell receptor (beta chain). In the authors' workflow: Reference gene primer amplification gave nucleated cell count estimates. The repertoire was sequenced with immunoSEQ multiplex PCR; TCRdb's copy has only in-frame clones and lacks some. The V and J calls and clone size were taken over from that table, and D and trimming were inferred from the DNA. The table records some 54,000 clones, under 85% of them present only once. This CDR3 is 17 amino acids long. Germline V gives CDR1 SNHLY, CDR2 FYNNEI. V gave up 4 bases and J gave up 4 bases; unmatched junction bases: 6. The data originate from a study of blood T cell repertoires in COVID-19. For the study at large: Whether acute or convalescent, the COVID-19 samples came from the United States, Italy and Spain. PBMCs, B-cell-depleted T cells, or T cells provided the cDNA or gDNA that made up the material.

Sequenced input: peripheral blood. The TCR originated in a man between 70 and 80 years old with active COVID-19. The J gene is TRBJ2-1, the V gene TRBV2, with 14 positions matching TRBD2. The CDR3 DNA reads TGTGCCAGCAGTGCCCGACTAGCGGGGGGGATATACAATGAGCAGTTCTTC. This codes for CASSARLAGGIYNEQFF.